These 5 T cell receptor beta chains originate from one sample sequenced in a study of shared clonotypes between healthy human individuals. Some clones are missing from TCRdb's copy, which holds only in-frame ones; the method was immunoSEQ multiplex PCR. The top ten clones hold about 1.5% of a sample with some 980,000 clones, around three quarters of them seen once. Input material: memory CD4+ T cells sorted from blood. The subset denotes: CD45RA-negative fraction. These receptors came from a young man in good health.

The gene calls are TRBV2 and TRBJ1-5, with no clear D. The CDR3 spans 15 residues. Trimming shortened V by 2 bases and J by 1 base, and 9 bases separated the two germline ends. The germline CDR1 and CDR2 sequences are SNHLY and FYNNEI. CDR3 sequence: CASSERESSNQPQHF. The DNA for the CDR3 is TGTGCCAGCAGTGAACGGGAGTCGAGCAATCAGCCCCAGCATTTT.

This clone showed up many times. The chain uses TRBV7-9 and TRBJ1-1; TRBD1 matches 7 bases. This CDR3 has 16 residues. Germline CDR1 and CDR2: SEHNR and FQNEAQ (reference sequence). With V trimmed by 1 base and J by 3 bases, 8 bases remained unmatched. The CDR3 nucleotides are TGTGCCAGCAGCTTAGGGAGGGGGCAGATTGACACTGAAGCTTTCTTT. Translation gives CASSLGRGQIDTEAFF.

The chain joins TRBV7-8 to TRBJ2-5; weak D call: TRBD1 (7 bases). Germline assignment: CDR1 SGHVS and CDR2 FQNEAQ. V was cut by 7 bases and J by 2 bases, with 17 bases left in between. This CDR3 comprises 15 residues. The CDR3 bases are TGTGCCAGCATTCAGGGGGGAATCCCACAAGAGACCCAGTACTTC. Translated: CASIQGGIPQETQYF.

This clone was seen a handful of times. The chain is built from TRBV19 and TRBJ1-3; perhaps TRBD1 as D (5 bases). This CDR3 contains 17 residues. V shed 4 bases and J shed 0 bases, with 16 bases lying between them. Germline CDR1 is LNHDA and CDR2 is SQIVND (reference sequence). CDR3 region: CASSTISQAGSGNTIYF. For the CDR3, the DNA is TGTGCCAGTAGTACCATTTCACAGGCCGGCTCTGGAAACACCATATATTTT.

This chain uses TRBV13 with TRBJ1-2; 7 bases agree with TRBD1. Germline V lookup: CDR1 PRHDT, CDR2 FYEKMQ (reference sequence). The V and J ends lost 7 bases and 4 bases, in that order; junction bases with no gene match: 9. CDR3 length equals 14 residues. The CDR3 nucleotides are TGTGCCAGCACAGACTCACAGGGGTCCTATGGCTACACCTTC. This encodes CASTDSQGSYGYTF.